This T cell receptor beta chain was captured in a study of cytomegalovirus exposure and HLA in healthy donors. Study-wide background: Caucasian-associated ancestry cluster membership applied to about four fifths of approximately 420 genotyped donors.

Germline assignment: CDR1 MNHEY and CDR2 SVGAGI. The ends were cut back, 5 bases at V and 8 bases at J, with 15 bases in the middle. The length of the CDR3 is 14 residues. Findings of the study overall: The listing of 150 or so TCR beta chains classed them as cytomegalovirus-associated.

With respect to this clone: The target antigen is unknown.

Regarding donors, all were healthy bone marrow donors. The PCR contained 60 Vbeta and 13 Jbeta primers. The assay was immunoSEQ multiplex PCR, and TCRdb's table has in-frame clones only and misses some. Of about 160,000 clones in the sample, 60% to 80% were seen once. Input material: PBMCs. This TCR derives from a woman between 45 and 65 years old in good health and CMV-seropositive. The J gene is TRBJ1-4, the V gene TRBV6-5; D ambiguous. CDR3 sequence (DNA): TGTGCCAGCAGTGGTCAGGCACGGTTCGAAAAACTGTTTTTT. Its translation is CASSGQARFEKLFF.